These 26 T cell receptor beta chains were sequenced from one sample in a study of blood T cells in healthy people across ages. Primed by a sample-barcoded 5' primer and a J-beta primer mix, a second PCR proceeded for roughly 6 to 12 cycles. TCRdb independently ran MiXCR on the 5' RACE reads; one entry per CDR3 protein. Among some 1.5 million distinct CDR3 sequences listed, roughly 30% were seen once. The sequenced sample was blood. Receptors originate from a woman aged 25 to 45 in good health.

This clonotype came up many times. The CDR3 here is CASRRENLAGGAFF. DNA for the CDR3: TGTGCCAGCAGGCGTGAGAACCTGGCTGGGGGAGCTTTCTTT. The genes are TRBV12-3 or TRBV12-4 and TRBJ1-1, with D maybe TRBD1 (5 bases). The CDR3 has 14 amino acids. Trimming left V 6 bases short and J 10 bases short, with 21 bases between.

The CDR3 loop is CASAESNEQFF. For the CDR3, the DNA is TGTGCCAGCGCGGAGAGCAATGAGCAGTTCTTC. The chain recombines TRBV7-9 with TRBJ2-1; D gene unclear. CDR3 length equals 11 residues. In germline, CDR1 is SEHNR, CDR2 FQNEAQ (reference sequence). Trimming took 8 bases from V and 6 from J, leaving 8 bases between them. The full variable domain, its missing parts supplied by reference TRBV7-9 and TRBJ2-1, is DTGVSQNPRHKITKRGQNVTFRCDPISEHNRLYWYRQTLGQGPEFLTYFQNEAQLEKSRLLSDRFSAERPKGSFSTLEIQRTEQGDSAMYLCASAESNEQFFGPGTRLTVL.

The rearrangement uses TRBV2 and TRBJ2-1; 11 bases are a match to TRBD1. The germline V gene has CDR1 SNHLY and CDR2 FYNNEI. V trimming: 6 bases; J trimming: 3 bases; junction bases outside the gene matches: 10. The CDR3 consists of 17 residues. CDR3 coding DNA: TGTGCCAGCAGCGCCGAAGGACAGGGGGCTATCTACAATGAGCAGTTCTTC. Amino acid sequence: CASSAEGQGAIYNEQFF.

The V call is TRBV5-6, the J call TRBJ1-4; the D is unclear. Per germline, CDR1 SGHDT and CDR2 YYEEEE. V shed 2 bases and J shed 5 bases, with 16 bases lying between them. CDR3 length: 16 amino acids. DNA for the CDR3: TGTGCCAGCAGCTTCCAAACCGAAGTCTTCAATGAAAAACTGTTTTTT. Encoded protein: CASSFQTEVFNEKLFF.

The table lists this clonotype with a few counts. The rearrangement links TRBV20-1 to TRBJ2-1, with 7 nucleotides matching TRBD1. Trimming at V came to 6 bases and at J to 4 bases, leaving 9 bases not matched to a gene. The CDR3 extends over 14 amino acids. Germline V gene sequence: CDR1 DFQATT, CDR2 SNEGSKA (reference sequence). In nucleotides, the CDR3 is TGCAGTGCCCCGGGACAGAAAACATACAATGAGCAGTTCTTC. It encodes CSAPGQKTYNEQFF.

This clonotype has a handful of counts. The chain joins TRBV10-3 to TRBJ2-7; a possible D gene is TRBD2 (6 bases). V lost 3 bases to trimming and J lost 0 bases, with 9 bases between them. In germline, CDR1 is ENHRY, CDR2 SYGVKD. The CDR3 has 14 residues. CDR3 nucleotides: TGTGCCATCAGTGATGTGGGACTCTCCTACGAGCAGTACTTC. It specifies CAISDVGLSYEQYF.

The J gene is TRBJ1-3, the V gene TRBV5-1; 7 bases are shared with TRBD1. The CDR3 is 16 residues long. Germline V gives CDR1 SGHRS, CDR2 YFSETQ. Trimming took 2 bases from V and 4 from J; bases not matched to a gene: 9. The chain's CDR3 is CASSFLTGADGNTIYF. CDR3 nucleotides: TGCGCCAGCAGCTTTCTCACAGGGGCTGACGGAAACACCATATATTTT.

The chain couples TRBV7-2 to TRBJ2-2; 7 nucleotides line up with TRBD2. From germline, CDR1 is SGHTA and CDR2 FQGNSA. Trimming took 7 bases from V and 4 from J; bases not matched to a gene: 6. This CDR3 has 14 amino acids. The CDR3 bases are TGTGCCAGCAACCTAGCGGCGAGCACCGGGGAGCTGTTTTTT. This encodes CASNLAASTGELFF.

This clonotype was picked up many times. This chain joins TRBV7-8 and TRBJ2-4; D is undetermined. This CDR3 is built from 11 residues. CDR1 SGHVS and CDR2 FQNEAQ come from the germline V gene. V dropped 4 bases and J dropped 7 bases, with 5 bases sitting between them. The CDR3 DNA follows: TGTGCCAGCAGCTCCACTAACATTCAGTACTTC. Translated, it gives CASSSTNIQYF.

The table lists this clonotype with many counts. The chain uses TRBV29-1 and TRBJ2-7; a weak D match, TRBD1 (5 bases). Germline CDR1 and CDR2: SQVTM and ANQGSEA. The CDR3 has 14 residues. Trimming stripped 5 bases from V and 1 base from J, with 15 bases between. CDR3 protein: CSVSHRLSSYEQYF. The CDR3 nucleotides are TGCAGCGTTTCCCACAGGCTCTCTTCCTACGAGCAGTACTTC.

The V and J genes are TRBV21-1 and TRBJ2-6; no DNA check was done on the table's D call, TRBD2. TRBV21-1 is flagged as a pseudogene. The CDR3 runs 21 residues. CDR3 region: CASSKVYISGGTRSGASVLTF. The CDR3 coding sequence is TGTGCCAGCAGCAAAGTATATATTTCGGGAGGGACCCGCTCTGGGGCCAGCGTCCTGACTTTC.

This clonotype was observed at least ten times. The chain joins TRBV28 to TRBJ2-7, with TRBD1 matching over 7 bases. Germline CDR1 MDHEN, CDR2 SYDVKM. J gave up 6 bases and V 5 bases, and 7 bases lay outside the gene matches. There are 13 residues in the CDR3. This CDR3 is CASSPRTGGEQYF. The CDR3 DNA reads TGTGCCAGCAGTCCCCGGACAGGTGGCGAGCAGTACTTC. Filled out from reference TRBV28 and TRBJ2-7, the complete variable domain reads DVKVTQSSRYLVKRTGEKVFLECVQDMDHENMFWYRQDPGLGLRLIYFSYDVKMKEKGDIPEGYSVSREKKERFSLILESASTNQTSMYLCASSPRTGGEQYFGPGTRLTVT.

This clonotype was found a few times. At one end the junction does not follow the germline gene, possibly because of a read error. The chain is built from TRBV7-2 and TRBJ2-5, with a tentative D call TRBD2 (6 bases). CDR1 SGHTA and CDR2 FQGNSA come from the germline V gene. This CDR3 has 11 amino acids. The CDR3 spells CASSLARTQYF. For the CDR3, the DNA is TGTGCCAGCAGCCTAGCGAGAACCCAGTACTTC.

This clonotype was detected a few times. The rearrangement joins TRBV28 to TRBJ1-2; 10 bases map to TRBD1. Trimming took 1 base from V and 8 from J; bases not matched to a gene: 7. Germline V CDR1 and CDR2: MDHEN, SYDVKM. The CDR3 covers 15 residues. In DNA form, the CDR3 reads TGTGCCAGCAGTTTATCGGGGACAGGGGTAAACGGCTACACCTTC. This codes for CASSLSGTGVNGYTF.

Remarks on this clonotype: A much larger clone is a single base away; this may be a read error. The V call is TRBV7-2, the J call TRBJ2-7; TRBD2 is a possible D gene (6 bases). In germline, CDR1 is SGHTA, CDR2 FQGNSA. The CDR3 length is 14 residues. CDR3 bases: TGTGTCAGCAGCTTAAGCCCGCGGGGCTACGAGCAGTACTTC. This encodes CVSSLSPRGYEQYF. The whole variable domain, filled in from reference TRBV7-2 and TRBJ2-7, reads GAGVSQSPSNKVTEKGKDVELRCDPISGHTALYWYRQSLGQGLEFLIYFQGNSAPDKSGLPSDRFSAERTGGSVSTLTIQRTQQEDSAVYLCVSSLSPRGYEQYFGPGTRLTVT.

This clonotype was seen once. This rearrangement joins TRBV15 to TRBJ2-3; TRBD2 might be the D (5 bases). The germline gives CDR1 LNHNV, CDR2 YYDKDF (reference sequence). This CDR3 has 14 residues. The V end lost 8 bases, the J end lost 2 bases, and 14 bases lay between the germline ends. The CDR3 is CATGIGDYTDTQYF. CDR3 sequence (DNA): TGTGCCACCGGAATAGGCGACTACACAGATACGCAGTATTTT.

The chain has TRBV28 and TRBJ1-5, with 8 bases that match TRBD1. The CDR3 totals 20 residues. Germline V gene data show CDR1 as MDHEN and CDR2 as SYDVKM. V lost 2 bases, J lost 3 bases, and 18 bases stayed unmatched. CDR3 protein: CASSLNKMETGDGDNQPQHF. In nucleotides, the CDR3 is TGTGCCAGCAGTTTAAATAAGATGGAGACAGGGGATGGGGACAATCAGCCCCAGCATTTT. Using reference TRBV28 and TRBJ1-5 for the parts outside the CDR3, the full variable domain is DVKVTQSSRYLVKRTGEKVFLECVQDMDHENMFWYRQDPGLGLRLIYFSYDVKMKEKGDIPEGYSVSREKKERFSLILESASTNQTSMYLCASSLNKMETGDGDNQPQHFGDGTRLSIL.

V and J are TRBV12-3 or TRBV12-4 and TRBJ1-6; 10 nucleotides match TRBD1. The CDR3 runs 15 residues. The trim removed 3 bases at V and 9 bases at J, leaving 5 bases unmatched. CDR3 residues: CASSFSRDRGSPLHF. The CDR3 DNA follows: TGTGCCAGCAGTTTTAGCCGGGACAGGGGTTCACCCCTCCACTTT.

The V and J genes are TRBV5-1 and TRBJ1-1; possible D gene TRBD1, 6 bases. The ends were cut back, 7 bases at V and 6 bases at J, with 16 bases in the middle. The CDR3 runs to 13 residues. CDR1 and CDR2 (germline): SGHRS, YFSETQ. CDR3 bases: TGCGCCAGCGGTCCCGGCCGACAGGCTGAAGCTTTCTTT. Translating gives CASGPGRQAEAFF.

This clonotype was picked up many times. This chain links TRBV6-1 with TRBJ1-2; possibly TRBD1 for D (5 bases). This CDR3 spans 13 amino acids. Trimming left V 6 bases short and J 2 bases short, with 10 bases between. From germline, CDR1 is MNHNS and CDR2 SASEGT. CDR3 in amino acids: CASRLTENYGYTF. The DNA for the CDR3 is TGTGCCAGCAGATTGACAGAGAACTATGGCTACACCTTC.

A note on this clonotype: The junction and the germline gene differ at one end; a read error may be behind it. The rearrangement joins TRBV6-5 to TRBJ2-7; 9 bases match TRBD2. This CDR3 spans 14 amino acids. Germline CDR1 MNHEY, CDR2 SVGAGI. The CDR3 DNA reads TGTGCCAGCAGCGAGACTAGCGGCCTCTACGAGCGGTACTTC. It specifies CASSETSGLYERYF.

There are a few counts of this clonotype. The chain has TRBV6-4 and TRBJ2-3; perhaps TRBD1 as D (6 bases). The CDR3 has 15 residues. CDR1 is MRHNA and CDR2 is SNTAGT in the germline V gene. Trimming stripped 3 bases from V and 7 bases from J, with 17 bases between. The CDR3 loop is CASSESSGESYTQYF. CDR3 in DNA: TGTGCCAGCAGTGAGAGTTCAGGGGAAAGTTATACGCAGTATTTT.

The chain recombines TRBV5-1 with TRBJ2-3; D possibly uses TRBD1 or TRBD2 (5 bases each). The CDR3 covers 14 residues. Germline CDR1 SGHRS, CDR2 YFSETQ. V dropped 0 bases and J dropped 5 bases, with 10 bases sitting between them. The CDR3, as DNA: TGCGCCAGCAGCTTGGAGGCAGGGAGAGATACGCAGTATTTT. Its protein product is CASSLEAGRDTQYF.

This clonotype has a handful of counts. The V and J genes are TRBV5-1 and TRBJ2-1; no definite D call. The CDR3 covers 11 residues. V gave up 5 bases and J gave up 6 bases, with 6 bases separating them. The germline V gene encodes CDR1 SGHRS and CDR2 YFSETQ. Here the CDR3 DNA reads TGCGCCAGCAGGCTGACCAATGAGCAGTTCTTC. Translation: CASRLTNEQFF.

The genes are TRBV5-1 and TRBJ2-1; no clear D gene. V was shortened by 1 base and J by 5 bases, with 7 bases between the two germline ends. Germline CDR1 SGHRS, CDR2 YFSETQ. The length of the CDR3 is 13 residues. CDR3 region: CASSLQSHNEQFF. The CDR3 coding sequence is TGCGCCAGCAGCTTGCAGTCACACAATGAGCAGTTCTTC. Supplemented by reference TRBV5-1 and TRBJ2-1, the full variable domain reads KAGVTQTPRYLIKTRGQQVTLSCSPISGHRSVSWYQQTPGQGLQFLFEYFSETQRNKGNFPGRFSGRQFSNSRSEMNVSTLELGDSALYLCASSLQSHNEQFFGPGTRLTVL.

This clonotype was seen a handful of times. This rearrangement joins TRBV6-2 or TRBV6-3 to TRBJ1-1, with TRBD1 matching over 7 bases. This CDR3 has 15 residues. V was clipped by 7 bases and J by 0 bases; unmatched bases: 8. Germline CDR1 and CDR2: MNHEY and SVGEGT. The CDR3 sequence is CASTWTGTVNTEAFF. The CDR3 DNA is TGTGCCAGCACCTGGACAGGTACGGTGAACACTGAAGCTTTCTTT.